Listed below are T cell receptor beta chains from one sample, sequenced in a study of blood T cell repertoires in COVID-19. The repertoire was sequenced with immunoSEQ multiplex PCR; TCRdb's copy has only in-frame clones and lacks some. Of about 300,000 clones in the sample, about nine tenths were seen once. The material sequenced was peripheral blood. The receptor set was obtained from a man between 18 and 35 years old with active or convalescent COVID-19. Both conserved end residues are part of each CDR3. The D gene is left open where the match is weak. Clone sizes are given selectively: once, few, many, or a class where the clone is expanded.

>TRBD1|TRBV14|TRBJ2-7|-
CASSPSTGTGMYEQYF
>TRBD2|TRBV2|TRBJ2-7|-
CASSELAGSAYEQYF
>TRBD1|TRBV27|TRBJ1-3|-
CASSLYGDRGLQNTIYF
>TRBD1|TRBV28|TRBJ1-1|-
CASSTLTGGATEAFF
>-|TRBV12-3/TRBV12-4|TRBJ2-3|-
CASSSRDTQYF
>-|TRBV6-5|TRBJ2-2|-
CASRRTAFTGELFF
>-|TRBV7-8|TRBJ1-1|-
CASNQGGNTEAFF
>TRBD2|TRBV14|TRBJ2-4|-
CASSQVGLATIQYF
>-|TRBV2|TRBJ1-1|-
CASSAQTDMNTEAFF
>TRBD1|TRBV28|TRBJ2-1|-
CASTRDRAFSYNEQFF
>-|TRBV5-1|TRBJ2-1|-
CASSSLGLDEQFF
>TRBD1|TRBV27|TRBJ1-5|-
CASSWGTGSNQPQHF
>-|TRBV4-1|TRBJ2-3|-
CASSQRLVDTQYF
>TRBD1|TRBV9|TRBJ1-4|-
CASSDTGGTNEKLFF
>-|TRBV21-1|TRBJ1-5|-
CASSNIGQGRKSNQPQHF
>-|TRBV2|TRBJ1-1|-
CASRRQEVAEAFF
>-|TRBV23-1|TRBJ1-3|-
CASSQFVHRVNAGNTIYF
>TRBD1|TRBV11-2|TRBJ2-7|-
CASSSHLQGIAGYEQYF
>TRBD2|TRBV5-1|TRBJ2-7|-
CASSASGGDSYEQYF
>TRBD1|TRBV5-1|TRBJ1-6|few
CASSLGPGQANSPLHF
>-|TRBV5-1|TRBJ1-6|-
CASSLSQTYNSPLHF
>-|TRBV20-1|TRBJ2-1|-
CSASTAIGGFSYNEQFF
>-|TRBV15|TRBJ1-1|-
CATSRDRYRVVENTEAFF
>-|TRBV28|TRBJ1-2|-
CASSLTAINYGYTF
>TRBD1|TRBV5-1|TRBJ1-6|-
CASSLPGTGNSPLHF
>-|TRBV12-5|TRBJ1-2|-
CASDTFQGSAYGYTF
>TRBD2|TRBV7-8|TRBJ2-7|-
CASSLNRGGPYEQYF
>-|TRBV5-1|TRBJ2-3|-
CASSTISTDTQYF
>-|TRBV10-3|TRBJ2-5|-
CAIRPGTGEETQYF
>-|TRBV5-1|TRBJ1-2|-
CASSLAGAYYGYTF
>TRBD2|TRBV5-1|TRBJ2-2|-
CASSPLGLAGESTGELFF
>TRBD2|TRBV19|TRBJ2-5|-
CASSILAGGETQYF
>TRBD1|TRBV2|TRBJ1-4|-
CASTKRQGPTNEKLFF
>TRBD2|TRBV15|TRBJ2-7|once
CATSRDWVTSGAHYEQYF
>TRBD2|TRBV7-9|TRBJ2-7|-
CASSSWTSGWEQYF
>-|TRBV6-5|TRBJ2-1|-
CASANSANEQFF